Following are 22 T cell receptor beta chains from one sample sequenced in a study of cytomegalovirus exposure and HLA in healthy donors (dated by TCRdb to 2016 to 2017). The library was produced with the immunoSEQ multiplex PCR assay. A mixture of 60 forward primers for TCR Vbeta segments and 13 reverse primers for TCR Jbeta segments was used in the multiplex PCR. This is the immuneACCESS table as TCRdb keeps it, with only in-frame sequences that have V and J called. A part of the clones is gone; compared with another copy, unresolved V genes explain less than half, and the rest is unexplained. This sample's table carries 65,000 to 85,000 clones. The ten largest clones capture roughly 2.3% of the sample. Sequencing was performed on PBMCs. The receptors here all came from a female donor in good health and CMV-seropositive.

The chain has TRBV28 and TRBJ2-7; perhaps TRBD1 as D (6 bases). CDR1 is MDHEN and CDR2 is SYDVKM in the germline V gene. V lost 4 bases and J lost 2, with 15 bases in between. There are 15 residues in the CDR3. The CDR3 DNA follows: TGTGCCAGCAGTTCCCCGACAGGAACTACCTACGAGCAGTACTTC. Protein product: CASSSPTGTTYEQYF.

This chain connects TRBV6-4 to TRBJ2-1; 9 nucleotides line up with TRBD2. CDR1 and CDR2 (germline): MRHNA, SNTAGT. This CDR3 has 16 amino acids. J gave up 5 bases and V 3 bases, and 8 bases lay outside the gene matches. For the CDR3, the DNA is TGTGCCAGCAGTGAACGAGCGGGGGGATCCGACAATGAGCAGTTCTTC. It is translated as CASSERAGGSDNEQFF.

The chain couples TRBV19 to TRBJ1-4; no clear D. The germline CDR1 and CDR2 sequences are LNHDA and SQIVND (reference sequence). Trimming shortened V by 5 bases and J by 1 base, and 11 bases separated the two germline ends. The CDR3 contains 15 residues. The CDR3 sequence is CASSGISQTNEKLFF. CDR3 bases: TGTGCCAGTAGTGGCATTAGCCAAACTAATGAAAAACTGTTTTTT.

The chain uses TRBV2 and TRBJ1-1, with TRBD1 matching over 8 bases. This CDR3 has 13 residues. Germline V gene sequence: CDR1 SNHLY, CDR2 FYNNEI. Trimming at V came to 10 bases and at J to 4 bases, leaving 8 bases not matched to a gene. CDR3 sequence (DNA): TGTGCCACCGACGGACAGGGAATCACTGAAGCTTTCTTT. Its protein is CATDGQGITEAFF.

The V and J genes are TRBV19 and TRBJ2-6, with D perhaps TRBD2 (5 bases). Germline assignment: CDR1 LNHDA and CDR2 SQIVND (reference sequence). The CDR3 is 14 amino acids. The V and J ends lost 10 bases and 1 base respectively, with 11 bases between them. DNA for the CDR3: TGTGCCATTCGTCCGGGATCTGGGGCCAACGTCCTGACTTTC. Translation: CAIRPGSGANVLTF.

The chain joins TRBV6-5 to TRBJ2-7; 8 bases map to TRBD1. The V gene end was trimmed by 7 bases and the J gene end by 2 bases; junction bases not matched to a gene: 7. Looked up from germline, CDR1 is MNHEY and CDR2 is SVGAGI. This CDR3 spans 14 amino acids. The CDR3 DNA is TGTGCCAGCAAGAAGGGGACAGGAACCTACGAGCAGTACTTC. Translation: CASKKGTGTYEQYF.

This chain uses TRBV28 with TRBJ1-1, with 8 bases matching TRBD1. The V gene end was trimmed by 5 bases and the J gene end by 2 bases; junction bases not matched to a gene: 10. The CDR3 consists of 16 residues. The germline V gene encodes CDR1 MDHEN and CDR2 SYDVKM. The CDR3 DNA sequence: TGTGCCAGCAGTCCCATGCCGGGACAGGACAACACTGAAGCTTTCTTT. It translates to CASSPMPGQDNTEAFF.

The rearrangement uses TRBV19 and TRBJ1-1; the D gene is possibly TRBD1 (5 bases). Germline-derived CDR1 and CDR2 are LNHDA and SQIVND (reference sequence). The CDR3 sequence is 14 residues long. V was trimmed by 3 bases and J by 0 bases, leaving 8 bases between them. The CDR3 region is CASSMTALNTEAFF. Here the CDR3 DNA reads TGTGCCAGTAGTATGACAGCCTTGAACACTGAAGCTTTCTTT.

This sequence joins TRBV7-3 and TRBJ1-5, with TRBD1 as a possible D gene (6 bases). The germline gives CDR1 SGHTA, CDR2 FQGTGA. V dropped 2 bases and J dropped 3 bases, with 14 bases sitting between them. The CDR3 covers 16 residues. CDR3 amino acids: CASSLLGQRLNQPQHF. In nucleotides, the CDR3 is TGTGCCAGCAGCTTACTCGGACAGAGACTCAATCAGCCCCAGCATTTT. The whole variable domain, remainder taken from reference TRBV7-3 and TRBJ1-5, is GAGVSQTPSNKVTEKGKYVELRCDPISGHTALYWYRQSLGQGPEFLIYFQGTGAADDSGLPNDRFFAVRPEGSVSTLKIQRTERGDSAVYLCASSLLGQRLNQPQHFGDGTRLSIL.

The chain uses TRBV5-6 and TRBJ1-2; no clear D gene. V was clipped by 0 bases and J by 1 base, with 16 bases between them. This CDR3 has 17 residues. Germline values: CDR1 SGHDT, CDR2 YYEEEE. The DNA of the CDR3 is TGTGCCAGCAGCTTGGGGGTCGCAGGCGACATTAACTATGGCTACACCTTC. This sequence encodes CASSLGVAGDINYGYTF.

The rearrangement joins TRBV15 to TRBJ1-5; 7 positions match TRBD1. This CDR3 has 15 residues. CDR1 and CDR2 from the germline V gene are LNHNV and YYDKDF (reference sequence). With 0 bases clipped from V and 7 bases from J, the junction kept 6 bases outside the gene matches. The CDR3 loop reads CATSRDLGQTQPQHF. In DNA, the CDR3 is TGTGCCACCAGCAGAGATTTGGGACAGACGCAGCCCCAGCATTTT.

This chain connects TRBV28 to TRBJ1-5, with 8 bases aligning to TRBD1. This CDR3 has 14 amino acids. Germline CDR1 reads MDHEN; CDR2 reads SYDVKM. The trim removed 0 bases at V and 10 bases at J, leaving 5 bases unmatched. CDR3 sequence (DNA): TGTGCCAGCAGTTTATGGCAGGGGGCCGTCCCCCAGCATTTT. Amino acids: CASSLWQGAVPQHF.

This chain links TRBV29-1 with TRBJ1-4, with D possibly being TRBD1 (5 bases). The germline gives CDR1 SQVTM, CDR2 ANQGSEA. The CDR3 is 14 residues long. Trimming took 6 bases from V and 2 from J, leaving 13 bases between them. The CDR3 sequence: CSVQGRLTNEKLFF. CDR3 DNA sequence: TGCAGCGTCCAGGGAAGGTTGACTAATGAAAAACTGTTTTTT.

Here the CDR3 reads CSAGPTEAFF. The CDR3, as DNA: TGCAGTGCGGGCCCCACTGAAGCTTTCTTT. The rearrangement uses TRBV20-1 and TRBJ1-1; D not resolved. V dropped 6 bases and J dropped 4 bases, with 6 bases sitting between them. Per germline, CDR1 DFQATT and CDR2 SNEGSKA (reference sequence). This CDR3 has 10 residues.

This chain links TRBV7-9 with TRBJ2-7, with a possible D match to TRBD1 (6 bases). V lost 3 bases and J lost 3, with 12 bases in between. Germline V gene sequence: CDR1 SEHNR, CDR2 FQNEAQ (reference sequence). The CDR3 has 14 amino acids. CDR3 sequence: CASSFQGTGYEQYF. In DNA, the CDR3 is TGTGCCAGCAGCTTCCAGGGGACGGGCTACGAGCAGTACTTC.

The chain uses TRBV13 and TRBJ1-3, with 9 bases aligning to TRBD1. CDR1 is PRHDT, CDR2 FYEKMQ, per germline (reference sequence). The CDR3 sequence is 14 residues long. V was pared by 5 bases and J by 5 bases, with 4 bases of the junction left unmatched. In DNA, the CDR3 is TGTGCCAGCAGCCCCGGGACAGGGCGAAACACCATATATTTT. This encodes CASSPGTGRNTIYF.

This chain links TRBV7-9 with TRBJ1-1, with TRBD1 as a possible D gene (5 bases). Germline V gene lookup returns CDR1 SEHNR and CDR2 FQNEAQ (reference sequence). This CDR3 region has 15 residues. V gave up 4 bases and J gave up 3 bases, with 15 bases separating them. The CDR3, as DNA: TGTGCCAGCAGCTCACCCGGAGGAGGGGACACTGAAGCTTTCTTT. Translating gives CASSSPGGGDTEAFF.

The chain recombines TRBV29-1 with TRBJ1-1; 10 positions match TRBD1. With V trimmed by 6 bases and J by 5 bases, 9 bases remained unmatched. CDR3 length equals 14 residues. Germline CDR1 and CDR2: SQVTM and ANQGSEA. CDR3 loop: CSVAPTGGRTEAFF. CDR3 bases: TGCAGCGTCGCTCCGACAGGGGGCAGGACTGAAGCTTTCTTT.

This chain's CDR3 is CASSRDRGDTEAFF. The CDR3 bases are TGTGCCAGCAGTAGGGACAGGGGAGACACTGAAGCTTTCTTT. V usage is TRBV6-5 and J usage is TRBJ1-1; 10 nucleotides agree with TRBD1. J was trimmed by 3 bases and V by 5 bases; bases with no gene match: 3. Germline V gene sequence: CDR1 MNHEY, CDR2 SVGAGI. The CDR3 has 14 amino acids.

In DNA, the CDR3 is TGTGCCTGGAGTCTCTCGGTCTCCTACACCTTC. Amino acids: CAWSLSVSYTF. This chain links TRBV30 with TRBJ1-2; no reliable D call. The CDR3 sequence is 11 residues long. Germline V gives CDR1 GTSNPN, CDR2 SVGIG (reference sequence). V was cut by 2 bases and J by 10 bases, with 11 bases left in between.

V usage is TRBV9 and J usage is TRBJ2-3; the D gene is possibly TRBD2 (6 bases). CDR1 and CDR2 (germline): SGDLS, YYNGEE. The germline V and J ends were trimmed by 0 bases and 3 bases, with 14 bases remaining between them. This CDR3 is 16 amino acids long. CDR3 residues: CASSVEDGRRTDTQYF. The DNA of the CDR3 is TGTGCCAGCAGCGTAGAGGACGGGAGAAGGACAGATACGCAGTATTTT.

This chain connects TRBV30 to TRBJ2-3, with TRBD1 matching over 10 bases. Germline CDR1 and CDR2: GTSNPN and SVGIG (reference sequence). V shed 5 bases, J shed 8 bases, and the junction held 10 bases outside the gene matches. The CDR3 is made up of 14 amino acids. Here the CDR3 reads CAWGTGVSTGTQYF. The DNA of the CDR3 is TGTGCCTGGGGGACAGGGGTTTCCACGGGTACGCAGTATTTT.